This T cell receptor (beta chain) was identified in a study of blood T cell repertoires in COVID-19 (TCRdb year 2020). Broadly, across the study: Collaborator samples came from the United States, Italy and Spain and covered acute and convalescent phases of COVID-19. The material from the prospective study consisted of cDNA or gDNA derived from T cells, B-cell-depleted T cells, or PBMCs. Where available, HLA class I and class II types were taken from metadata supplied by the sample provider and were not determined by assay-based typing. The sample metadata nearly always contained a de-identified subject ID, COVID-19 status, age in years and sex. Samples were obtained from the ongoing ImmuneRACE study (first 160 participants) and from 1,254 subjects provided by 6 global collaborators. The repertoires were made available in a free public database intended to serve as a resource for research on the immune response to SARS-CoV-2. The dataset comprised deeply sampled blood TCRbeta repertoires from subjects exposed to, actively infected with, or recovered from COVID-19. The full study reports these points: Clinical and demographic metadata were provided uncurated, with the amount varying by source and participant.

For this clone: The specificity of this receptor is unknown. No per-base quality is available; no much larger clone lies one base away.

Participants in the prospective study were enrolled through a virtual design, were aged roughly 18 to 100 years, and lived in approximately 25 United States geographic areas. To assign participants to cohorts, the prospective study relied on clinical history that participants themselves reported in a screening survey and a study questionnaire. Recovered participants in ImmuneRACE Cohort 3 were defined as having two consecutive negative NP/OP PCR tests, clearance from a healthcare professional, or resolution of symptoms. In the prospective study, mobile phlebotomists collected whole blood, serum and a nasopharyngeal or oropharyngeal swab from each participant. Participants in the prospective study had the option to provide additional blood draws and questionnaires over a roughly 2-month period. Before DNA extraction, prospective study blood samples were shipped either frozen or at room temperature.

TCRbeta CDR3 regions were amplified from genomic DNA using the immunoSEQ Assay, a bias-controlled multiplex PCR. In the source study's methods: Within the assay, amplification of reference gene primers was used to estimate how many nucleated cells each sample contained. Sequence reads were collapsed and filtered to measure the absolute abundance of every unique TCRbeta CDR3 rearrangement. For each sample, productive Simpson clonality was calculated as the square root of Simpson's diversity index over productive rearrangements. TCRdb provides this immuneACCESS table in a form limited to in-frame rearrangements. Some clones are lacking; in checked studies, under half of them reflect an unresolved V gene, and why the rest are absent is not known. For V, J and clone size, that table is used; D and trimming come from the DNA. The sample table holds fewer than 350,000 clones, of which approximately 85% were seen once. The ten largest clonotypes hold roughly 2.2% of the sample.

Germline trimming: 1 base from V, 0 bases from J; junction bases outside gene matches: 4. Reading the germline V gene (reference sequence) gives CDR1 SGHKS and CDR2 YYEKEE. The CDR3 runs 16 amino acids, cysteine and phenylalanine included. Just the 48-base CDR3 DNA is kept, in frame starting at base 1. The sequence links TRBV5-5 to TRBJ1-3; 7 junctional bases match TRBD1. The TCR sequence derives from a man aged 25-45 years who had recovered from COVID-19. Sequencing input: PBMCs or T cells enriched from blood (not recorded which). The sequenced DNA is TGTGCCAGCAGCTTGAGGACAGGAGACTCTGGAAACACCATATATTTT. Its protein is CASSLRTGDSGNTIYF.